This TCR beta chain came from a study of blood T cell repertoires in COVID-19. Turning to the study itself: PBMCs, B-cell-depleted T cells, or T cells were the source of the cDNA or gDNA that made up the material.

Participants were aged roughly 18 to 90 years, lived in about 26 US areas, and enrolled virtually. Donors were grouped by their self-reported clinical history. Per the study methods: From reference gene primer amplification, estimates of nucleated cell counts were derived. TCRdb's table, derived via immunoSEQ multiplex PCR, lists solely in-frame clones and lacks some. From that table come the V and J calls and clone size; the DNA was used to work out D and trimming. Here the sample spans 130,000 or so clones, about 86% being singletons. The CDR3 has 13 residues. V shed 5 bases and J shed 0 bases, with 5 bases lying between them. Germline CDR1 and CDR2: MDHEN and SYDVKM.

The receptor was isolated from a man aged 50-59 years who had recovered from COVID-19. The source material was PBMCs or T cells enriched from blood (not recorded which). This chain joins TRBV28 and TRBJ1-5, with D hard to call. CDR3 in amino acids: CASSRDSNQPQHF. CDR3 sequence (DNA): TGTGCCAGCAGTCGGGATAGCAATCAGCCCCAGCATTTT.